This is a list of T cell receptor beta chains from one sample in a study of neoadjuvant anti-PD-1 for oral cavity cancer. Data came from immunoSEQ multiplex PCR; TCRdb stores just in-frame clones and leaves some out. The sample holds about 24,000 clones, under 30% seen once. The source was tumor tissue, collected after nivolumab (anti-PD-1) treatment. These receptors all come from a person aged 40 to 85 with oral cavity squamous cell carcinoma. Both conserved end residues are part of each CDR3. The D gene is left open where the match is weak. The size of a clone is reported for some rows only, either as once, few or many, or as a class for expanded clones.

-	TRBJ2-7	TRBV7-8	few	TGTGCCAGCGCGGGATTCTCCTACGAGCAGTACTTC	CASAGFSYEQYF
TRBD1	TRBJ2-7	TRBV5-1	-	TGCGCCAGCAGCTTAACCGGGACAGGGACTCGCGAGCAGTACTTC	CASSLTGTGTREQYF
-	TRBJ1-3	TRBV4-1	-	TGCGCCAGCAGCCAACCCACAGGGGGAAACACCATATATTTT	CASSQPTGGNTIYF
-	TRBJ1-1	TRBV7-9	few	TGTGCCAGCAGCTTATCTGGGGGCGGAGGTTTTAGGAACACTGAAGCTTTCTTT	CASSLSGGGGFRNTEAFF
-	TRBJ2-1	TRBV7-2	few	TGTGCCAGCAGACTAAGGCTCCGCTCTAGTGAGCAGTTCTTC	CASRLRLRSSEQFF
-	TRBJ2-5	TRBV7-2	few	TGTGCCAGCAGCCTCGGCTGGGAGACCCAGTACTTC	CASSLGWETQYF
-	TRBJ2-1	TRBV7-9	few	TGTGCCAGCAGTCCAACTCGGGGACGCAATGAGCAGTTCTTC	CASSPTRGRNEQFF
-	TRBJ1-2	TRBV6-5	few	TGTGCCAGCAGTTACTCGAGTTGGGGGAACCTTAACGGCTACACCTTC	CASSYSSWGNLNGYTF
-	TRBJ2-2	TRBV5-1	-	TGCGCCAGCAGCGGGGGAGGTAGTATCGGGGAGCTGTTTTTT	CASSGGGSIGELFF
-	TRBJ2-1	TRBV5-1	-	TGCGCCAGCAGCCCAGGACCGGTCGCCGAGCAGTTCTTC	CASSPGPVAEQFF
-	TRBJ2-2	TRBV6-4	many	TGTGCCAGCAGCCCGAGTCCCGGGACCGGGGAGCTGTTTTTT	CASSPSPGTGELFF
TRBD2	TRBJ2-3	TRBV5-1	few	TGCGCCAGCAGCTCCTGGACTAGCGGGGTACCAGGGGAGTATTTT	CASSSWTSGVPGEYF
-	TRBJ1-4	TRBV27	-	TGTGCCAGCAGCCTGACGGGAATTAATGAAAAACTGTTTTTT	CASSLTGINEKLFF
-	TRBJ2-3	TRBV10-2	few	TGCGCCAGCGAAGGGATAGATACGCAGTATTTT	CASEGIDTQYF
-	TRBJ2-7	TRBV15	-	TGTGCCACCAGCAGCAATCCCTCGGGCTCCTACGAGCAGTACTTC	CATSSNPSGSYEQYF
-	TRBJ1-2	TRBV5-1	-	TGCGCCAGCAGCTTGGATGCGGGGACGAACTATGGCTACACCTTC	CASSLDAGTNYGYTF
-	TRBJ2-7	TRBV5-4	few	TGTGCCAGCAGCTTCCCCGGATTAGAGCAGTACTTC	CASSFPGLEQYF
TRBD1	TRBJ1-3	TRBV7-9	-	TGTGCCAGCAGCTCACAGGGGGAATCAAACACCATATATTTT	CASSSQGESNTIYF
-	TRBJ1-2	TRBV9	-	TGTGCCAGCAGCGAGGGCCCCAGAGTAACGTACAGCTACTATGGCTACACCTTC	CASSEGPRVTYSYYGYTF
-	TRBJ2-2	TRBV7-9	few	TGTGCCAGCAGCCCACAGGGTAACGGGGAGCTGTTTTTT	CASSPQGNGELFF
TRBD2	TRBJ2-5	TRBV2	few	TGTGCCAGCAGGGGGACTAGCGGGACGCGAATGGCGACCCAGTACTTC	CASRGTSGTRMATQYF
TRBD1	TRBJ1-2	TRBV27	few	TGTGCCAGCAGTTTCCGGGCAGGGGGGTTGGAGTACTATGGCTACACCTTC	CASSFRAGGLEYYGYTF
-	TRBJ2-7	TRBV6-5	few	TGTGCCAGCAGCCGGGGCTACGAGCAGTACTTC	CASSRGYEQYF
-	TRBJ2-7	TRBV4-1	-	TGCGCCAGCAGCCAACCTGGGGGCTACGAGCAGTACTTC	CASSQPGGYEQYF
TRBD2	TRBJ2-3	TRBV18	-	TGTGCCAGCTCACCACTTTCGTCGGCGGGAGGGTTCATGGATACGCAGTATTTT	CASSPLSSAGGFMDTQYF
-	TRBJ2-7	TRBV7-6	few	TGTGCCAGCAGCCCTTCGGAGCGGGCTTCCTACGAGCAGTACTTC	CASSPSERASYEQYF
-	TRBJ2-1	TRBV5-1	many	TGCGCCAGCAGCTGGGGCCCCGGCTTCAATGAGCAGTTCTTC	CASSWGPGFNEQFF
TRBD2	TRBJ2-5	TRBV19	few	TGTGCCAGTAGTGCGGGACTAGCGGACCAAGAGACCCAGTACTTC	CASSAGLADQETQYF
-	TRBJ1-2	TRBV19	few	TGTGCCAGTAGTGAAGGAGATAGGTTCTATGGCTACACCTTC	CASSEGDRFYGYTF
-	TRBJ1-1	TRBV19	-	TGTGCCAGTAGTCTTCAGGGGAACACTGAAGCTTTCTTT	CASSLQGNTEAFF
-	TRBJ1-6	TRBV7-8	few	TGTGCCAGCAGCTCCCGACCGGAAGGGGGTGTTTCACCCCTCCACTTT	CASSSRPEGGVSPLHF